This TCR beta chain was recovered during a study of blood T cell repertoires in COVID-19 (dated by TCRdb to between 2020 and 2021). Study-level background: Samples from collaborators originated in the United States, Italy and Spain and spanned both the acute and convalescent phases of COVID-19. The prospective study material was composed of cDNA or gDNA derived from T cells, B-cell-depleted T cells, or PBMCs. Deeply sampled blood TCRbeta repertoires from subjects exposed to, actively infected with, or recovered from COVID-19 were included in the dataset. The repertoires were released in a freely available public database intended as a resource for research on the immune response to SARS-CoV-2. Samples were obtained from the ongoing ImmuneRACE study (first 160 participants) and from 1,254 subjects provided by 6 global collaborators. Nearly every sample came with metadata listing a de-identified subject ID, COVID-19 status, age in years and sex. Where available, HLA class I and class II types were obtained from metadata supplied by the sample provider rather than from assay-based typing.

Findings and caveats that apply to the study as a whole: The amount of clinical and demographic metadata varied by source and participant and was provided uncurated.

Comments on this clone: The clone's antigen remains unknown. Qualities for individual bases were not recorded, and no much larger clone is one base off.

In Seattle, one collaborating source enrolled patients while the infection was active and tracked those patients longitudinally over the course of disease. The collaborating institutions used their own protocols to collect whole blood in K2EDTA tubes. For TCRbeta analysis, collaborator samples were shipped as frozen whole blood, as isolated PBMCs, or as DNA extracted from either sample type. TCRbeta CDR3 regions were amplified from genomic DNA using the immunoSEQ Assay, a bias-controlled multiplex PCR. Per the authors' processing: The number of nucleated cells in each sample was estimated from the amplification of reference gene primers within the assay. To quantify the absolute abundance of each unique TCRbeta CDR3 rearrangement, sequence reads were collapsed and filtered. For each sample, productive Simpson clonality was calculated by taking the square root of Simpson's diversity index across productive rearrangements. The table was pulled from immuneACCESS by TCRdb, which kept in-frame rearrangements only. Such tables lose some clones; where checked, under half of the loss comes from unresolved V genes, and the rest has no known cause. From that table come the V and J calls and clone size; the DNA was used to work out D and trimming. In this sample the table shows 200,000 to 250,000 clones, about 81% of which occur a single time. The top ten clones comprise around 8% of the sample.

The sequenced sample was peripheral blood. The sequence was obtained from a woman older than 75 with COVID-19, enrolled during active disease.

At the DNA level, the sequence is TGTGCCAGCAGTTTCTACACCGGGACACATGAAAAACTGTTTTTT. Translated, this is CASSFYTGTHEKLFF. The chain was built from TRBV6-5 and TRBJ1-4; TRBD1 might be the D gene, on 6 matching bases. V is clipped by 4 bases and J by 6 bases, and the sequence between their germline boundaries is 15 bases long. The CDR3 measures 15 amino acids from cysteine to phenylalanine. Just CDR3 DNA is preserved here, 45 bases in frame from base 1. CDR1 MNHEY and CDR2 SVGAGI were looked up in the germline V gene.